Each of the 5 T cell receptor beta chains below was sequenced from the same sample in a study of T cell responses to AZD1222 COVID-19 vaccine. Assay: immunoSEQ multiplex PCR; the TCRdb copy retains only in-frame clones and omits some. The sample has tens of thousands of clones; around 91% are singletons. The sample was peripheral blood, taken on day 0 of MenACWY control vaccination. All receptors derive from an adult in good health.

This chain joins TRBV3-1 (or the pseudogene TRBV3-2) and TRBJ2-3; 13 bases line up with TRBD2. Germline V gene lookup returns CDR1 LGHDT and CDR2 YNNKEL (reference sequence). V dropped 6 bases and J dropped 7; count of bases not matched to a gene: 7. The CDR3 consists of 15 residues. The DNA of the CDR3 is TGTGCCAGCAGTCGACTAGCGGGAGGACAGAATACGCAGTATTTT. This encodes CASSRLAGGQNTQYF.

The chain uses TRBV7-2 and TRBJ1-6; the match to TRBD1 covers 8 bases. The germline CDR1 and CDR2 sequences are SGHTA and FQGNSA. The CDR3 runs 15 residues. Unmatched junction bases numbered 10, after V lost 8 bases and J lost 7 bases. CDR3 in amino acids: CASQLSSGGNSPLHF. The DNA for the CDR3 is TGTGCCAGCCAACTGAGTTCAGGGGGCAATTCACCCCTCCACTTT.

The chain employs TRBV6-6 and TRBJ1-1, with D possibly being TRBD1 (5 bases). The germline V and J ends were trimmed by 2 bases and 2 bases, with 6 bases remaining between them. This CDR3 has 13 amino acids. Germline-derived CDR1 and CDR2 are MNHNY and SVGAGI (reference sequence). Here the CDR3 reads CASSYQGNTEAFF. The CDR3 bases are TGTGCCAGCAGTTACCAGGGTAACACTGAAGCTTTCTTT.

CDR3 protein: CASSRSGGITEAFF. DNA of the CDR3: TGTGCCAGCTCACGGTCTGGTGGGATCACTGAAGCTTTCTTT. The genes are TRBV18 and TRBJ1-1; D gene uncertain. Trimming took off 4 bases at V and 4 bases at J, with 13 bases between the two ends. The CDR3 is 14 amino acids. Germline V gene lookup returns CDR1 KGHSH and CDR2 LQKENI.

CDR3 in amino acids: CASRSYSGNTIYF. The CDR3 coding sequence is TGCGCCAGCAGGAGTTACTCTGGAAACACCATATATTTT. The chain recombines TRBV5-1 with TRBJ1-3; D is uncertain. Germline CDR1 reads SGHRS; CDR2 reads YFSETQ. The CDR3 extends over 13 amino acids. Trimming took off 5 bases at V and 0 bases at J, with 6 bases between the two ends.